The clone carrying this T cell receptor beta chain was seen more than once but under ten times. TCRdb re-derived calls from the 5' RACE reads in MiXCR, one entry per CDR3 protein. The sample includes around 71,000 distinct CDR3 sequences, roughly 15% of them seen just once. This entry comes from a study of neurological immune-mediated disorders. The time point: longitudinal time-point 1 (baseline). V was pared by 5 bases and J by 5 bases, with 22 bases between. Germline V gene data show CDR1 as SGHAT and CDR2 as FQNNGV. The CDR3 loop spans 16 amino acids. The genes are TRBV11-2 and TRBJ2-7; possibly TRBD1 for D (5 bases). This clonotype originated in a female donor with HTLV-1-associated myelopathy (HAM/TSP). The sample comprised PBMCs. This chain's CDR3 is CASSPSPSTGINEQYF. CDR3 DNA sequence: TGTGCCAGCAGCCCCTCCCCTTCAACAGGCATCAACGAGCAGTACTTC.